The 26 T cell receptor beta chains presented below share a single source sample, sequenced in a study of blood T cell repertoires in COVID-19. Some clones are missing from TCRdb's copy, which holds only in-frame ones; the method was immunoSEQ multiplex PCR. The sample includes 150,000 to 200,000 clones, 80% to 90% seen only once; the top ten take about 10%. Sequenced material: peripheral blood. These receptors were collected from a human donor with active or convalescent COVID-19. The donor label of this sample is uncertain.

Of note for this clone: The sample carries other DNA sequences with the same CDR3. The chain carries TRBV6-5 and TRBJ1-2, with TRBD1 identical over 7 bases. The CDR3 is made up of 13 amino acids. Looked up from germline, CDR1 is MNHEY and CDR2 is SVGAGI. V lost 5 bases to trimming and J lost 1 base; unmatched junction nucleotides: 1. The CDR3 region is CASSRQGNYGYTF. The CDR3 nucleotides read TGTGCCAGCAGTCGACAGGGTAACTATGGCTACACCTTC.

This clone occurred once. This chain's CDR3 is CASSDSTGGYGYTF. In DNA form, the CDR3 reads TGTGCCAGCAGTGACTCGACAGGGGGCTATGGCTACACCTTC. The rearrangement uses TRBV6-4 and TRBJ1-2; 9 nucleotides match TRBD1. Germline CDR1 is MRHNA and CDR2 is SNTAGT. This CDR3 spans 14 amino acids. V gave up 0 bases and J gave up 4 bases; unmatched junction bases: 0.

The gene calls are TRBV5-1 and TRBJ2-7; weak D call: TRBD1 (5 bases). V lost 0 bases to trimming and J lost 3 bases, with 10 bases between them. This CDR3 contains 14 residues. Germline loops: CDR1 SGHRS, CDR2 YFSETQ. CDR3 DNA sequence: TGCGCCAGCAGCTTGGAAGGGGCCCTCTACGAGCAGTACTTC. This codes for CASSLEGALYEQYF.

V gene TRBV6-5 combines with J gene TRBJ2-7, with a weak D call TRBD1 (5 bases). V was cut by 1 base and J by 6 bases, with 19 bases left in between. The CDR3 spans 16 residues. Per germline, CDR1 MNHEY and CDR2 SVGAGI. CDR3 amino acids: CASSYLKGFSIGEQYF. The DNA of the CDR3 is TGTGCCAGCAGTTACTTAAAGGGGTTTTCGATCGGCGAGCAGTACTTC.

The genes are TRBV7-2 and TRBJ2-3, with D perhaps TRBD2 (6 bases). CDR1 and CDR2 (germline): SGHTA, FQGNSA. V shed 5 bases and J shed 1 base, with 10 bases lying between them. The CDR3 extends over 14 amino acids. CDR3 region: CASSNPGGTDTQYF. CDR3 in DNA: TGTGCCAGCAGCAACCCGGGGGGCACAGATACGCAGTATTTT.

V is TRBV7-3 and J is TRBJ2-1, with 7 bases matching TRBD2. The V and J ends lost 3 bases and 6 bases, in that order; junction bases with no gene match: 8. The CDR3 totals 15 residues. Germline V gives CDR1 SGHTA, CDR2 FQGTGA. DNA for the CDR3: TGTGCCAGCAGCTTTTCTGGCGGGAGTACCAATGAGCAGTTCTTC. Protein: CASSFSGGSTNEQFF.

The CDR3 spells CATSRGQGNEQFF. The DNA for the CDR3 is TGTGCCACCTCCCGCGGACAGGGGAATGAGCAGTTCTTC. This chain uses TRBV5-4 with TRBJ2-1; 9 bases align to TRBD1. The CDR3 loop spans 13 amino acids. CDR1 SGHNT and CDR2 YYREEE come from the germline V gene (reference sequence). Losses at the gene ends were 9 bases for V and 7 bases for J; bases not matched to a gene: 8.

This clone was detected once. The chain combines TRBV11-2 with TRBJ2-7, with no clear D. The V end lost 5 bases, the J end lost 2 bases, and 4 bases lay between the germline ends. Looked up from germline, CDR1 is SGHAT and CDR2 is FQNNGV. The CDR3 extends over 11 amino acids. CDR3 sequence: CASSITYEQYF. DNA of the CDR3: TGTGCCAGCAGCATTACCTACGAGCAGTACTTC. The complete variable domain, with remaining parts taken from reference TRBV11-2 and TRBJ2-7, reads EAGVAQSPRYKIIEKRQSVAFWCNPISGHATLYWYQQILGQGPKLLIQFQNNGVVDDSQLPKDRFSAERLKGVDSTLKIQPAKLEDSAVYLCASSITYEQYFGPGTRLTVT.

This clone was observed a single time. The chain couples TRBV7-9 to TRBJ1-4; TRBD1 matches 9 bases. The CDR3 extends over 17 amino acids. The trim removed 6 bases at V and 5 bases at J, leaving 13 bases unmatched. Germline values: CDR1 SEHNR, CDR2 FQNEAQ (reference sequence). CDR3 loop: CASRPRDRVGTNEKLFF. DNA for the CDR3: TGTGCCAGCAGACCCCGGGACAGGGTCGGGACAAATGAAAAACTGTTTTTT.

This rearrangement joins TRBV4-2 to TRBJ2-7, with 13 bases aligning to TRBD2. CDR3 length: 19 amino acids. The V gene end was trimmed by 0 bases and the J gene end by 5 bases; junction bases not matched to a gene: 13. Germline V gene sequence: CDR1 LGHNA, CDR2 YNFKEQ. As DNA, the CDR3 is TGTGCCAGCAGCCAAGAAGGTTTTGCTACTAGCGGGGGGGCCCACGAGCAGTACTTC. Translation gives CASSQEGFATSGGAHEQYF.

This clone has only a few counts. This rearrangement joins TRBV7-2 to TRBJ1-2, with TRBD1 matching 7 bases. The V segment lost 5 bases and the J segment 4 bases; nucleotides outside the gene matches: 4. The germline CDR1 and CDR2 sequences are SGHTA and FQGNSA. There are 13 residues in the CDR3. CDR3 amino acids: CASSPRQGYGYTF. The DNA for the CDR3 is TGTGCCAGCAGCCCAAGACAGGGCTATGGCTACACCTTC.

The chain links TRBV28 to TRBJ2-1; D is possibly TRBD1 (7 bases). Per germline, CDR1 MDHEN and CDR2 SYDVKM. V was pared by 2 bases and J by 3 bases, with 11 bases between. The CDR3 has 15 residues. The CDR3 sequence is CASSLRGTVYNEQFF. In DNA form, the CDR3 reads TGTGCCAGCAGTTTACGGGGGACAGTCTACAATGAGCAGTTCTTC.

This chain joins TRBV12-3 or TRBV12-4 and TRBJ1-4; D is uncertain. Trimming took off 3 bases at V and 8 bases at J, with 4 bases between the two ends. The CDR3 contains 11 residues. CDR3 loop: CASSFREKLFF. In DNA form, the CDR3 reads TGTGCCAGCAGTTTCCGGGAAAAACTGTTTTTT.

The rearrangement links TRBV6-5 to TRBJ2-5, with D possibly TRBD2 on 5 matching bases. The ends were cut back, 5 bases at V and 5 bases at J, with 15 bases in the middle. Germline V gives CDR1 MNHEY, CDR2 SVGAGI. This CDR3 has 14 amino acids. Here the CDR3 reads CASSPGVSGETQYF. CDR3 bases: TGTGCCAGCAGTCCCGGGGTGTCCGGGGAGACCCAGTACTTC.

The chain is built from TRBV9 and TRBJ1-2; 10 bases map to TRBD1. The CDR3 is 13 amino acids. CDR1 is SGDLS, CDR2 YYNGEE, per germline. The ends lost 4 bases at V and 8 bases at J; junction bases unmatched: 5. The CDR3 reads CASSLGTGDGYTF. The CDR3 DNA sequence: TGTGCCAGCAGCCTCGGGACAGGGGACGGCTACACCTTC.

The sample holds one count of this clone. CDR3 coding DNA: TGTGCCAGCAGCCCCTCCTTGGGACAGGGGGCGTCTGGAAACACCATATATTTT. This encodes CASSPSLGQGASGNTIYF. The chain combines TRBV9 with TRBJ1-3, with 12 bases matching TRBD1. J lost 1 base, V lost 4 bases, and 9 bases had no gene match. This CDR3 has 18 amino acids. CDR1 SGDLS and CDR2 YYNGEE come from the germline V gene.

The chain employs TRBV5-4 and TRBJ2-4, with 9 bases matching TRBD2. The CDR3 length is 16 residues. The ends lost 5 bases at V and 6 bases at J; junction bases unmatched: 12. Germline V CDR1 and CDR2: SGHNT, YYREEE (reference sequence). CDR3 nucleotide sequence: TGTGCCAGCAGTTTCACTGGGGCGGGAGGGAGAAACATTCAGTACTTC. Protein: CASSFTGAGGRNIQYF.

The chain carries TRBV3-1 (or the pseudogene TRBV3-2) and TRBJ1-1, with D tentatively TRBD1 (5 bases). This CDR3 is 14 amino acids long. Germline loops: CDR1 LGHDT, CDR2 YNNKEL (reference sequence). Trimming shortened V by 3 bases and J by 8 bases, and 16 bases separated the two germline ends. The CDR3 sequence: CASSHLLSGAEAFF. CDR3 DNA sequence: TGTGCCAGCAGCCACTTATTGAGTGGGGCGGAAGCTTTCTTT.

The rearrangement joins TRBV7-2 to TRBJ2-1; 16 bases are a match to TRBD2. Per germline, CDR1 SGHTA and CDR2 FQGNSA. This CDR3 is built from 17 residues. After removal of 5 bases from V and 9 bases from J, the junction contained 10 bases not matched to a gene. CDR3 in amino acids: CASSPSYGTSGRGEQFF. As DNA, the CDR3 is TGTGCCAGCAGCCCATCGTATGGGACTAGCGGGAGGGGTGAGCAGTTCTTC.

The chain employs TRBV15 and TRBJ2-7, with D tentatively TRBD2 (6 bases). CDR3 size: 14 residues. CDR1 LNHNV and CDR2 YYDKDF come from the germline V gene (reference sequence). V lost 2 bases to trimming and J lost 5 bases, with 13 bases between them. CDR3 coding DNA: TGTGCCACCAGCAGACTATCTAGCGATCACGAGCAGTACTTC. Translated: CATSRLSSDHEQYF.

This sequence joins TRBV5-1 and TRBJ2-2; TRBD2 aligns across 10 bases. Looked up from germline, CDR1 is SGHRS and CDR2 is YFSETQ. J was trimmed by 2 bases and V by 4 bases; bases with no gene match: 14. The CDR3 is 19 amino acids. In DNA form, the CDR3 reads TGCGCCAGCAGCCTGCGGGGAAGCGGGAGGGCCGGCAACACCGGGGAGCTGTTTTTT. It yields the protein CASSLRGSGRAGNTGELFF. The complete variable domain, with remaining parts taken from reference TRBV5-1 and TRBJ2-2, reads KAGVTQTPRYLIKTRGQQVTLSCSPISGHRSVSWYQQTPGQGLQFLFEYFSETQRNKGNFPGRFSGRQFSNSRSEMNVSTLELGDSALYLCASSLRGSGRAGNTGELFFGEGSRLTVL.

The chain employs TRBV2 and TRBJ1-5, with D possibly being TRBD1 (5 bases). The germline V gene has CDR1 SNHLY and CDR2 FYNNEI. V was clipped by 4 bases and J by 5 bases, with 12 bases between them. This CDR3 has 14 amino acids. CDR3 bases: TGTGCCAGCAGTGTGATGACAGCCGATCAGCCCCAGCATTTT. Translation: CASSVMTADQPQHF. The full variable domain, completed using reference TRBV2 and TRBJ1-5, is EPEVTQTPSHQVTQMGQEVILRCVPISNHLYFYWYRQILGQKVEFLVSFYNNEISEKSEIFDDQFSVERPDGSNFTLKIRSTKLEDSAMYFCASSVMTADQPQHFGDGTRLSIL.

This sequence joins TRBV12-5 and TRBJ1-5, with D uncertain. The CDR3 is made up of 14 amino acids. Germline CDR1 LGHNT, CDR2 FRNRAP. Trimming took off 2 bases at V and 3 bases at J, with 8 bases between the two ends. The CDR3 bases are TGTGCTAGTGGTTTGTGGCAGAACAATCAGCCCCAGCATTTT. Amino acid sequence: CASGLWQNNQPQHF.

This chain uses TRBV5-1 with TRBJ2-1; 16 nucleotides align to TRBD2. Unmatched junction bases numbered 21, after V lost 1 base and J lost 5 bases. Germline-derived CDR1 and CDR2 are SGHRS and YFSETQ. The CDR3 extends over 23 amino acids. The CDR3 reads CASSLRGLGGTSGRASPNNEQFF. The CDR3 DNA reads TGCGCCAGCAGCTTGCGTGGGTTAGGAGGGACTAGCGGGAGGGCAAGCCCCAACAATGAGCAGTTCTTC.

V is TRBV27 and J is TRBJ2-7, with D maybe TRBD1 (6 bases). Germline V gives CDR1 MNHEY, CDR2 SMNVEV (reference sequence). The V gene lost 5 bases and the J gene lost 0 bases, with 17 bases spanning the gap. There are 16 residues in the CDR3. The CDR3, as DNA: TGTGCCAGCAGTCCGCCCACAGGGTTCTTCTCCTACGAGCAGTACTTC. It yields the protein CASSPPTGFFSYEQYF.

The chain links TRBV7-3 to TRBJ1-5; 7 bases fit TRBD1. This CDR3 contains 15 residues. The J segment lost 3 bases and the V segment lost 6 bases, leaving 8 bases of the junction unmatched. Germline V CDR1 and CDR2: SGHTA, FQGTGA. CDR3: CASSPLTGPNQPQHF. CDR3 coding DNA: TGTGCCAGCAGTCCTTTGACAGGGCCCAATCAGCCCCAGCATTTT.